This paragraph covers one T cell receptor beta chain sequence. Its antigen is still unknown. This sample was taken from a study of long-term antiretroviral therapy in people with HIV. Regarding the study as a whole: Repertoires in HIV (unlike those of controls) had narrower CDR3 length ranges. Specimens of blood were obtained during about 2003 to 2018, possibly under older ART regimens. Pre-ART expanded TRB clones stayed dominant throughout, though often decreasing after ART.

CDR3 size: 15 residues. V shed 5 bases and J shed 7 bases, with 18 bases lying between them. The germline V gene has CDR1 SGHVS and CDR2 FNYEAQ. Survey-level immunoSEQ v3.0 assays were run. The data were produced by immunoSEQ multiplex PCR, yet TCRdb's version contains in-frame clones alone and is incomplete. Among about 24,000 clones listed, roughly 95% were seen once. Each contributor possessed a minimum of one pre-ART and a minimum of two post-ART PBMC samples. The clonotype was recovered from a woman between 45 and 65 years old with HIV. The chain combines TRBV7-6 with TRBJ2-1; maybe TRBD2 (5 bases). Material: unsorted PBMCs, obtained around 4.7 years after starting antiretroviral therapy. The CDR3 loop is CASSPSSPGGNEQFF. CDR3 nucleotide sequence: TGTGCCAGCAGCCCGTCTAGCCCCGGTGGGAATGAGCAGTTCTTC.